This T cell receptor (beta chain) was sequenced in a study of T cell repertoires in cytomegalovirus infection. Overall study: CMV epitopes, recently identified HLA-C-restricted and well-studied HLA-B-restricted, were used. It can be stated that public TCR beta signatures indicated CMV infection as well as a matching HLA type.

The table lists this clonotype with many counts. The target antigen is unknown. TCRdb called the reads again in MiXCR, with one record for every CDR3 protein. This table has hundreds of thousands of distinct CDR3 sequences, roughly a third appearing once. V dropped 2 bases and J dropped 0 bases, with 12 bases sitting between them. In germline, CDR1 is SGHTA, CDR2 FQGNSA. The CDR3 has 16 amino acids. Notes on the study in general: CMV-specific TCR beta clonotypes restricted by HLA-C dominated the ex vivo response. People with CMV and the relevant HLA were identified by cumulative public TCR beta family frequency.

The chain uses TRBV7-2 and TRBJ2-3; D call uncertain. The material was cultured PBMCs, obtained from culture after CMV antigen stimulation. The source of this sequence is a human donor in good health (CMV status not recorded). Some clones in this sample may be carry-over from other donors' samples. The CDR3 DNA reads as TGTGCCAGCAGCTTATATGCCGGCACTAGCACAGATACGCAGTATTTT. This encodes CASSLYAGTSTDTQYF.